This record covers a single T cell receptor beta chain. This clonotype was picked up a small number of times. The target of this receptor is not known. Base qualities are not recorded, but no much larger clone differs from it by a single base. The data are from a study of vaccination and CD4 T cells after COVID-19 (dated by TCRdb to the early 2020s). For the study in its entirety: Convalescent patients had a positive SARS-CoV-2 result on nasal swab PCR, and of these patients, nine had mild disease and one had severe disease. Six males and four females were included in the convalescent cohort, with two Hispanic individuals, seven Caucasians, two Asians and one multiracial person represented. Participants got two doses of the Pfizer-BioNTech BNT162b2 vaccine (n=8) or two doses of the Moderna mRNA-1273 vaccine (n=2). Post-COVID blood samples from convalescent patients were collected a median of approximately 100 days after diagnosis, with a range of 35 to 161 days. Post-vaccine blood samples were obtained a median of around 74 days after the second vaccine dose, with a range of about 14 to 241 days. The cultures were stimulated with overlapping spike peptide pools from SARS-CoV-2 and from the common cold coronaviruses HCoV-NL63, HCoV-OC43 and HCoV-229E. As controls, cultures received a CEFX viral epitope pool (the positive control), an HIV-1 Nef peptide pool (the negative control), or no peptide at all. In 10 COVID-19 convalescent patients and a few infection-naive healthy vaccine recipients, the spike-specific CD4+ TCR repertoire before mRNA vaccination was compared with the repertoire after mRNA vaccination. Paper-wide results and their limitations: Relatively few convalescent patients were included in the study, and early timepoints after natural infection were not analyzed. In convalescent patients, a median roughly 83% of post-vaccine SARS-CoV-2-reactive clones were detected only after vaccination, and vaccine-specific priming was suggested by this finding. The median count of SARS-CoV-2-reactive clonotypes went up from about 23 after infection to 35 to 40 after vaccination, although the change was not significant. Nearly all vaccine-specific clones in convalescent patients (304 of 307) were mono-reactive for SARS-CoV-2 spike rather than cross-reactive with common cold coronaviruses.

This specimen's treatment or condition label, per the study, means: roughly 11-day PBMC culture with coronavirus spike peptide pools or control peptides (ViraFEST assay). The ViraFEST assay was used in the study, in which antigen-specific T cells were expanded with peptide pools and expanded clonotypes were subsequently identified by TCR sequencing. The positive SARS-CoV-2 PCR tests of the convalescent patients were dated from March to December 2020, before the Alpha, Beta and Delta variants emerged in the United States. PBMCs were cultured at around 2 million per well in IMDM supplemented with approximately 5% human AB serum and around 10 IU/ml IL-2, with 9.5 to 10 ug/ml peptide pools added. Half of the culture medium was replaced with fresh IL-2-containing medium on days 3 and 7. CD4+ T cells were isolated after roughly 10 days of culture through negative selection using the EasySep CD4+ T cell isolation kit. PBMCs were separated from whole blood using Ficoll-Paque Plus gradient centrifugation and then either used fresh or cryopreserved at -140C. In general, triplicate wells were set up for every culture condition.

Libraries were constructed by PCR. DNA from cultured CD4+ T cells underwent TCR sequencing with the Oncomine TCR Beta short-read assay at the Johns Hopkins FTIC core. The QIAamp micro DNA kit was used to extract genomic DNA from the cultured CD4+ T cells. Oncomine TCR Beta libraries from cultured CD4+ T cells were pooled using unique dual indexes and sequenced on an Illumina iSeq 100. Per the authors' processing: Non-productive sequences were removed, and CDR3s that did not start with C, did not end with F or W, or were shorter than 7 amino acids were discarded. The MANAFEST web application was used to identify antigen-specific clonotypes by comparing peptide-stimulated wells against reference wells and other culture wells. To be called positive, a clone needed an FDR below 0.05, an odds ratio above 5, and a productive frequency above 0.1% in at least two of three replicate wells. A clonotype was classed as cross-reactive if the clonotype showed significant expansion both in SARS-CoV-2 spike wells and in at least one common cold coronavirus spike condition. Levenshtein distances (stringdist) and unrooted phylogenetic trees (ape) in R version 3.6.1 were used to assess CDR3 homology. TCRdb applied fastp at Q25 and MiXCR to the public reads, then kept only in-frame beta chains. One record per CDR3 amino acid sequence lists the most common genes and DNA. The V and J calls follow TCRdb's processing rather than the paper's. In this sample the table shows about 7,800 distinct CDR3 sequences, approximately 52% of which occur a single time. The top ten hold 32% of the sample.

What was sequenced was CD4+ T cells from blood, cultured in vitro. This TCR was sampled from a human donor who had recovered from COVID-19.

The nucleotide sequence is given as TGCAGTGTTTCCAGTTCCAGGGCGATGAACACTGAAGCTTTCTTT. It codes for CSVSSSRAMNTEAFF. In this chain, TRBV20-1 is recombined with TRBJ1-1, and TRBD1 may be the D gene, going by 5 matching bases. Inclusive of the bounding cysteine and phenylalanine, the CDR3 is 15 residues long. Only CDR3 DNA remains: 45 bases, in frame from the first base. Based on the germline V gene (reference sequence), the CDR1 and CDR2 sequences are DFQATT and SNEGSKA. Trimming removed 7 bases from V and 0 bases from J, leaving 18 bases between the germline ends.